The 14 T cell receptor beta chains presented below share a single source sample, sequenced in a study of T-cell reconstitution after alpha-beta-depleted transplantation in children. The TCRbeta library was prepared with unique molecular identifiers. Via MiXCR, TCRdb re-called the PCR reads, giving one row per CDR3 protein. Of 500,000 to 650,000 distinct CDR3 sequences listed, about an eighth are singletons. Sequencing was performed on PBMCs, mostly from graft donor cells, taken 180 days after TCRalphabeta/CD19-depleted stem cell transplant. The receptor source for this set is a female patient aged 2 to 10 who had a stem cell transplant for aplastic anemia, so the T cells may come from the graft donor.

This sequence joins TRBV11-2 and TRBJ2-1; 11 nucleotides line up with TRBD2. Trimming at V came to 6 bases and at J to 7 bases, leaving 11 bases not matched to a gene. This CDR3 has 16 residues. CDR1 and CDR2 from the germline V gene are SGHAT and FQNNGV. The CDR3 DNA reads TGTGCCAGCAGTATTCATAGCGGGAGGGCCGTGAATGAGCAGTTCTTC. This translates into CASSIHSGRAVNEQFF.

At least ten counts were recorded for this clonotype. The CDR3 protein is CASSGGHSTDTQYF. The DNA of the CDR3 is TGTGCCAGCAGCGGGGGCCACTCCACAGATACGCAGTATTTT. The chain is built from TRBV7-6 and TRBJ2-3; TRBD1 is a possible D gene (6 bases). Between the trimmed V and J ends, which lost 5 bases and 2 bases, there was a span of 11 bases. CDR1 SGHVS and CDR2 FNYEAQ come from the germline V gene. The CDR3 runs to 14 residues.

This clonotype was counted a few times. CDR3: CATSRDLGGGDAGELFF. The CDR3 nucleotides are TGTGCCACCAGCAGAGATTTAGGTGGCGGAGACGCCGGGGAGCTGTTTTTT. V gene TRBV15 combines with J gene TRBJ2-2; the D is unclear. This CDR3 has 17 residues. Germline V gene lookup returns CDR1 LNHNV and CDR2 YYDKDF (reference sequence). V lost 0 bases to trimming and J lost 6 bases, with 17 bases between them.

The chain uses TRBV7-6 and TRBJ2-2; a possible D gene is TRBD2 (6 bases). The CDR3 has 15 amino acids. Trimming shortened V by 3 bases and J by 4 bases, and 12 bases separated the two germline ends. The germline gives CDR1 SGHVS, CDR2 FNYEAQ. CDR3 residues: CASSFGGTGTGELFF. CDR3 nucleotide sequence: TGTGCCAGCAGCTTCGGCGGGACGGGCACCGGGGAGCTGTTTTTT.

The V call is TRBV7-2, the J call TRBJ2-3; no clear D gene. Germline lookup yields CDR1 SGHTA and CDR2 FQGNSA. CDR3 size: 15 residues. The V end was cut by 4 bases, the J end by 0 bases, with 11 bases between. CDR3 coding DNA: TGTGCCAGCAGCTATGGGGTCTTTAGCACAGATACGCAGTATTTT. Translated, it gives CASSYGVFSTDTQYF.

This clonotype appeared many times. V usage is TRBV15 and J usage is TRBJ2-7; D ambiguous. Germline loops: CDR1 LNHNV, CDR2 YYDKDF (reference sequence). The CDR3 is 11 residues long. The germline V and J ends were trimmed by 5 bases and 3 bases, with 5 bases remaining between them. CDR3 coding DNA: TGTGCCACCAGCGCCCACTACGAGCAGTACTTC. This codes for CATSAHYEQYF. Using reference TRBV15 and TRBJ2-7 for the parts outside the CDR3, the full variable domain is DAMVIQNPRYQVTQFGKPVTLSCSQTLNHNVMYWYQQKSSQAPKLLFHYYDKDFNNEADTPDNFQSRRPNTSFCFLDIRSPGLGDTAMYLCATSAHYEQYFGPGTRLTVT.

This clonotype has only a few counts. The rearrangement links TRBV7-2 to TRBJ2-2; D perhaps matches TRBD2 (6 bases). Trimming cost V 5 bases and J 6 bases, with 16 bases left between them. Germline V gene lookup returns CDR1 SGHTA and CDR2 FQGNSA. CDR3 size: 15 residues. The CDR3 spells CASSPMGGRPGELFF. CDR3 DNA sequence: TGTGCCAGCAGCCCAATGGGGGGACGGCCCGGGGAGCTGTTTTTT.

The DNA for the CDR3 is TGTGCCAGCAGCCAAGATCTAAGGCTAGCGGGAGGGCAATTACAGGGCCGGAATGAGCAGTTCTTC. It translates to CASSQDLRLAGGQLQGRNEQFF. V usage is TRBV4-2 and J usage is TRBJ2-1; 12 bases map to TRBD2. Germline trimming cut 0 bases from V and 7 bases from J; bases unmatched to any gene: 22. The germline CDR1 and CDR2 sequences are LGHNA and YNFKEQ. The CDR3 spans 22 residues.

This clonotype was seen a few times. This sequence joins TRBV27 and TRBJ2-1, with 14 nucleotides matching TRBD2. Germline lookup yields CDR1 MNHEY and CDR2 SMNVEV (reference sequence). The trim removed 5 bases at V and 2 bases at J, leaving 8 bases unmatched. The length of the CDR3 is 18 residues. For the CDR3, the DNA is TGTGCCAGCAGTACCGGGACTAGCGGGAGAACTCCCTACAATGAGCAGTTCTTC. Its protein is CASSTGTSGRTPYNEQFF.

This clonotype has ten or more counts. The chain links TRBV20-1 to TRBJ1-3; D ambiguous. Trimming cost V 0 bases and J 7 bases, with 7 bases left between them. The CDR3 runs to 12 residues. The germline gives CDR1 DFQATT, CDR2 SNEGSKA (reference sequence). Here the CDR3 reads CSARDLGNTIYF. The CDR3 DNA reads TGCAGTGCTAGAGATTTGGGGAACACCATATATTTT.

The chain uses TRBV20-1 and TRBJ2-3, with no clear D. The CDR3 covers 11 residues. V was trimmed by 6 bases and J by 4 bases, leaving 8 bases between them. Germline CDR1 DFQATT, CDR2 SNEGSKA (reference sequence). CDR3 bases: TGCAGTGCAAGCCACTCAGATACGCAGTATTTT. This codes for CSASHSDTQYF.

The CDR3: CASWCQDSNTEAFF. CDR3 sequence (DNA): TGTGCCAGCTGGTGCCAGGACTCGAACACTGAAGCTTTCTTT. The V call is TRBV6-2 or TRBV6-3, the J call TRBJ1-1; the D is unclear. Germline V lookup: CDR1 MNHEY, CDR2 SVGEGT. The CDR3 spans 14 residues. V gave up 8 bases and J gave up 1 base, with 14 bases separating them.

The chain combines TRBV29-1 with TRBJ1-2; D possibly corresponds to TRBD1 (5 bases). Germline V gives CDR1 SQVTM, CDR2 ANQGSEA. The CDR3 has 13 residues. Trimming stripped 6 bases from V and 3 bases from J, with 14 bases between. The CDR3 sequence: CSVSPGGDYGYTF. The CDR3 bases are TGCAGCGTCTCTCCGGGGGGGGACTATGGCTACACCTTC. Drawing the rest from reference TRBV29-1 and TRBJ1-2, the complete variable domain is SAVISQKPSRDICQRGTSLTIQCQVDSQVTMMFWYRQQPGQSLTLIATANQGSEATYESGFVIDKFPISRPNLTFSTLTVSNMSPEDSSIYLCSVSPGGDYGYTFGSGTRLTVV.

The chain combines TRBV2 with TRBJ2-1; D possibly matches TRBD1 or TRBD2 (5 bases each). This CDR3 is 13 amino acids long. CDR1 SNHLY and CDR2 FYNNEI come from the germline V gene. V lost 5 bases, J lost 7 bases, and 12 bases lay in between. CDR3 DNA: TGTGCCAGCAGTTCCGGGACCCTGAATGAGCAGTTCTTC. Protein product: CASSSGTLNEQFF.